Below, 18 T cell receptor beta chains from the same sample are listed, as sequenced in a study of blood T cell repertoires in COVID-19. Here immunoSEQ multiplex PCR was the method, and the copy in TCRdb shows in-frame clones only, minus some. The sample yields 70,000 or so clones, over 70% seen once. The sample taken for sequencing was peripheral blood. The receptors were gathered from a man aged 70 or older with acute or convalescent COVID-19.

The rearrangement uses TRBV24-1 and TRBJ2-1, with 8 positions matching TRBD2. The V gene end was trimmed by 2 bases and the J gene end by 6 bases; junction bases not matched to a gene: 8. This CDR3 contains 16 residues. Looked up from germline, CDR1 is KGHDR and CDR2 is SFDVKD. This CDR3 is CATSDYGTSAVNEQFF. In DNA, the CDR3 is TGTGCCACCAGTGATTACGGGACTAGTGCTGTCAATGAGCAGTTCTTC.

The chain has TRBV6-1 and TRBJ2-7; D is unresolved. Germline assignment: CDR1 MNHNS and CDR2 SASEGT. This CDR3 is built from 15 residues. Trimming removed 1 base from V and 5 bases from J, with 15 bases in between. CDR3 sequence reads: CASSEGGPRVNEQYF. In DNA form, the CDR3 reads TGTGCCAGCAGTGAAGGTGGGCCAAGAGTTAACGAGCAGTACTTC.

This clone showed up just a few times. This sequence joins TRBV7-9 and TRBJ2-1; 11 nucleotides align to TRBD1. J was trimmed by 5 bases and V by 5 bases; bases with no gene match: 5. CDR1 is SEHNR, CDR2 FQNEAQ, per germline (reference sequence). This CDR3 spans 15 amino acids. The CDR3 loop is CASSPGQGAHNEQFF. CDR3 nucleotides: TGTGCCAGCAGCCCCGGACAGGGGGCCCACAATGAGCAGTTCTTC.

This chain uses TRBV11-2 with TRBJ2-2; tentatively, D is TRBD2 (6 bases). CDR1 is SGHAT, CDR2 FQNNGV, per germline. The length of the CDR3 is 13 residues. Trimming left V 3 bases short and J 5 bases short, with 7 bases between. CDR3 sequence reads: CASSLGGTGELFF. As DNA, the CDR3 is TGTGCCAGCAGCTTGGGGGGAACCGGGGAGCTGTTTTTT.

This rearrangement joins TRBV4-1 to TRBJ1-1; no clear D gene. Germline assignment: CDR1 MGHRA and CDR2 YSYEKL. CDR3 length equals 14 residues. Trimming pared 0 bases from V and 1 base from J, leaving 6 bases between. This CDR3 is CASSQETRNTEAFF. The CDR3, as DNA: TGCGCCAGCAGCCAAGAAACCAGGAACACTGAAGCTTTCTTT.

The gene calls are TRBV7-2 and TRBJ2-3, with D perhaps matching TRBD2 (5 bases). With 3 bases removed from V and 5 bases from J, the gap between germline ends came to 6 bases. The germline gives CDR1 SGHTA, CDR2 FQGNSA. The CDR3 covers 12 residues. The CDR3 sequence: CASSFGVDTQYF. CDR3 in DNA: TGTGCCAGCAGCTTCGGGGTAGATACGCAGTATTTT. The whole variable domain, filled in from reference TRBV7-2 and TRBJ2-3, reads GAGVSQSPSNKVTEKGKDVELRCDPISGHTALYWYRQSLGQGLEFLIYFQGNSAPDKSGLPSDRFSAERTGGSVSTLTIQRTQQEDSAVYLCASSFGVDTQYFGPGTRLTVL.

V gene TRBV18 combines with J gene TRBJ2-7; D gene ambiguous. The CDR3 has 14 amino acids. CDR1 and CDR2 from the germline V gene are KGHSH and LQKENI. Trimming stripped 3 bases from V and 4 bases from J, with 13 bases between. The CDR3 region has the DNA TGTGCCAGCTCACCTCCCCCTAGACGGTACGAGCAGTACTTC. Its translation: CASSPPPRRYEQYF.

The chain combines TRBV3-1 (or the pseudogene TRBV3-2) with TRBJ1-1; 9 nucleotides align to TRBD1. The CDR3 sequence is 21 residues long. CDR1 and CDR2 from the germline V gene are LGHDT and YNNKEL (reference sequence). V was clipped by 0 bases and J by 0 bases; unmatched bases: 17. CDR3 loop: CASSQDFRGSWDRAMNTEAFF. CDR3 sequence (DNA): TGTGCCAGCAGCCAAGATTTCCGTGGGTCTTGGGACAGGGCTATGAACACTGAAGCTTTCTTT.

The rearrangement links TRBV7-3 to TRBJ2-4; D may be TRBD2 (6 bases). The V gene lost 5 bases and the J gene lost 9 bases, with 14 bases spanning the gap. This CDR3 region has 13 residues. Germline V CDR1 and CDR2: SGHTA, FQGTGA. CDR3: CASSGNVGGIQYF. CDR3 sequence (DNA): TGTGCCAGCAGCGGAAATGTCGGGGGCATTCAGTACTTC.

J is TRBJ2-3 and V is TRBV4-3; 7 nucleotides align to TRBD2. Germline lookup yields CDR1 LGHNA and CDR2 YSLEER. The CDR3 is 17 amino acids. The V and J ends lost 0 bases and 3 bases, in that order; junction bases with no gene match: 9. The CDR3 region is CASSQDGEGSRTDTQYF. The CDR3 DNA follows: TGCGCCAGCAGCCAAGATGGGGAGGGGAGTAGGACAGATACGCAGTATTTT.

The chain joins TRBV3-1 (or the pseudogene TRBV3-2) to TRBJ1-1; 8 bases line up with TRBD1. The CDR3 has 14 residues. V was clipped by 3 bases and J by 2 bases; unmatched bases: 2. The germline gives CDR1 LGHDT, CDR2 YNNKEL (reference sequence). The CDR3 nucleotides are TGTGCCAGCAGCCAGGGACAGGCAAACACTGAAGCTTTCTTT. Protein: CASSQGQANTEAFF.

V and J are TRBV6-6 and TRBJ2-7; D perhaps matches TRBD1 (6 bases). Trimming shortened V by 2 bases and J by 6 bases, and 17 bases separated the two germline ends. CDR1 is MNHNY, CDR2 SVGAGI, per germline (reference sequence). The CDR3 is 15 residues long. The CDR3 DNA reads as TGTGCCAGCAGTTACGGGGGACAAGGGGCTCCCGAGCAGTACTTC. Its translation is CASSYGGQGAPEQYF.

The count of this clone is one. The genes are TRBV28 and TRBJ2-1; 9 bases match TRBD1. The CDR3 extends over 14 amino acids. Germline V gene lookup returns CDR1 MDHEN and CDR2 SYDVKM. V was clipped by 5 bases and J by 7 bases; unmatched bases: 6. In nucleotides, the CDR3 is TGTGCCAGCAGTCCAGGGGACAGGGAAAATGAGCAGTTCTTC. This sequence encodes CASSPGDRENEQFF. Full variable domain (remainder filled in from reference TRBV28 and TRBJ2-1): DVKVTQSSRYLVKRTGEKVFLECVQDMDHENMFWYRQDPGLGLRLIYFSYDVKMKEKGDIPEGYSVSREKKERFSLILESASTNQTSMYLCASSPGDRENEQFFGPGTRLTVL.

The chain recombines TRBV9 with TRBJ1-2; D gene uncertain. Germline CDR1 and CDR2: SGDLS and YYNGEE. Trimming cost V 0 bases and J 4 bases, with 4 bases left between them. This CDR3 has 12 residues. The CDR3 coding sequence is TGTGCCAGCAGCGTAGGTCGCTATGGCTACACCTTC. This translates into CASSVGRYGYTF.

This chain joins TRBV3-1 (or the pseudogene TRBV3-2) and TRBJ1-5; 9 bases match TRBD1. After removal of 4 bases from V and 2 bases from J, the junction contained 9 bases not matched to a gene. There are 17 residues in the CDR3. The germline V gene has CDR1 LGHDT and CDR2 YNNKEL (reference sequence). In DNA, the CDR3 is TGTGCCAGCAGCCGGGGGACAGGGTATTTGGGCAATCAGCCCCAGCATTTT. Its translation is CASSRGTGYLGNQPQHF.

V is TRBV5-1 and J is TRBJ2-3; TRBD2 agrees at 15 bases. V trimming: 3 bases; J trimming: 5 bases; junction bases outside the gene matches: 4. The CDR3 covers 16 residues. Germline V gives CDR1 SGHRS, CDR2 YFSETQ. CDR3 amino acids: CASSSGLAGGGDTQYF. CDR3 coding DNA: TGCGCCAGCAGCTCGGGACTAGCGGGAGGAGGAGATACGCAGTATTTT.

The V and J genes are TRBV19 and TRBJ1-2, with a weak D call TRBD1 (6 bases). Trimming pared 3 bases from V and 2 bases from J, leaving 16 bases between. The CDR3 consists of 16 residues. Germline CDR1 is LNHDA and CDR2 is SQIVND (reference sequence). CDR3 nucleotides: TGTGCCAGTAGTATTAATTTTCCGCAGGGGAACTATGGCTACACCTTC. It is translated as CASSINFPQGNYGYTF. The whole variable domain, remainder taken from reference TRBV19 and TRBJ1-2, is DGGITQSPKYLFRKEGQNVTLSCEQNLNHDAMYWYRQDPGQGLRLIYYSQIVNDFQKGDIAEGYSVSREKKESFPLTVTSAQKNPTAFYLCASSINFPQGNYGYTFGSGTRLTVV.

The genes are TRBV27 and TRBJ2-7, with TRBD1 matching 7 bases. CDR1 is MNHEY and CDR2 is SMNVEV in the germline V gene (reference sequence). V shed 5 bases, J shed 9 bases, and the junction held 10 bases outside the gene matches. This CDR3 spans 13 amino acids. This CDR3 reads CASSPRGYERQYF. Here the CDR3 DNA reads TGTGCCAGCAGTCCCAGGGGGTACGAAAGGCAGTACTTC.